This T cell receptor beta chain was identified in a study of blood T cell repertoires in COVID-19. In the study overall: T cells, B-cell-depleted T cells, or PBMCs supplied cDNA or gDNA.

Method: immunoSEQ multiplex PCR; TCRdb's copy keeps in-frame clones and lacks some. The sample lists some 250,000 clones; roughly nine tenths were seen once. The participants were between about 18 and 90 years old and came from 24 US areas. The CDR3 is 16 residues long. Germline CDR1 and CDR2: MNHNS and SASEGT. After removal of 2 bases from V and 9 bases from J, the junction contained 15 bases not matched to a gene. Specimen: PBMCs or T cells enriched from blood (not recorded which). The receptor was isolated from a human donor in a cohort exposed to, infected with or recovered from COVID-19 (not recorded which). The donor label of this sample is uncertain. J is TRBJ2-5 and V is TRBV6-1; 7 bases match TRBD2. CDR3 in DNA: TGTGCCAGCAGTGAACCCGGGCGGGGGACCTCCTATGCCCAGTACTTC. Translated: CASSEPGRGTSYAQYF.